This T cell receptor (beta chain) was observed in a study of T-cell memory formation after mild COVID-19. For the study at large: Largely donor-specific sequence clusters came from a couple of donors. Study-wide findings and caveats: The authors did not confirm SARS-CoV-2 specificity of second-wave clones peaking day 37. Contracting clones localized mainly to CM and EM when CD4+ and mainly to EMRA when CD8+.

Per the germline V gene, CDR1 is SGHVS and CDR2 is FNYEAQ. The J segment lost 5 bases and the V segment lost 1 base, leaving 6 bases of the junction unmatched. The CDR3 consists of 16 residues. TCRdb recomputed calls from the 5' RACE reads with MiXCR, one row per CDR3 protein. Of approximately 100,000 distinct CDR3 sequences listed, about a sixth are singletons. Regarding this clonotype: Its target is unknown.

The specimen was PBMCs or a T cell subset sorted from them (not recorded which). The clonotype was recovered from an adult woman who had mild COVID-19 (a few samples of this study predate the infection). Cell type and time point are not known. The chain carries TRBV7-6 and TRBJ2-2, with 8 bases aligning to TRBD2. The CDR3 is CASSLGLAGPTGELFF. DNA for the CDR3: TGTGCCAGCAGCTTAGGCCTAGCGGGCCCAACCGGGGAGCTGTTTTTT.